The table lists the clone carrying this T cell receptor beta chain with a few counts. Its antigen is not identified. This entry comes from a study of blood T cells in healthy people across ages. Primers used in a second PCR of roughly 7 to 11 cycles were a sample-barcoded 5' primer and a J-beta primer mix. TCRdb re-called the 5' RACE reads through MiXCR, storing one row per CDR3 protein. Altogether 800,000 or so distinct CDR3 sequences are present, around 68% being singletons, with the ten largest covering 28%. Study-level findings and limits: Naive T cell percentage and TCR beta diversity correlated strongly.

This CDR3 has 15 residues. V shed 6 bases and J 5 bases; nucleotides not matched to a gene: 10. This chain uses TRBV12-3 or TRBV12-4 with TRBJ2-5; 9 bases are shared with TRBD1. The sequence was obtained from a man aged 25 to 40 in good health. The sequenced sample was blood. The CDR3 DNA reads TGTGCCAGCAGCACTACAGGGGGCGGTTGGGAGACCCAGTACTTC. Translated, it gives CASSTTGGGWETQYF.